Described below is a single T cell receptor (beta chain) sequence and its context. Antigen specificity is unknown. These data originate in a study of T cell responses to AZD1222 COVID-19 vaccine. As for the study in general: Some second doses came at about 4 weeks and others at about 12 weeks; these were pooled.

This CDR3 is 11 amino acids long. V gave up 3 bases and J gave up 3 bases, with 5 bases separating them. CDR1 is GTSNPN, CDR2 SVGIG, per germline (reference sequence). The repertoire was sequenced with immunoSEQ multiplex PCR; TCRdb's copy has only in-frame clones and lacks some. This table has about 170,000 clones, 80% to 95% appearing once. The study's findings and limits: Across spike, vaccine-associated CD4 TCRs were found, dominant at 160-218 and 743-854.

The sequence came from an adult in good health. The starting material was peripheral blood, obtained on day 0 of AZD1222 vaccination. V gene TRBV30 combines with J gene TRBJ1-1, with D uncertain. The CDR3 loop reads CAWRRYTEAFF. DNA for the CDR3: TGTGCCTGGAGGAGGTACACTGAAGCTTTCTTT.